This T cell receptor beta chain was sequenced in a study of neoadjuvant anti-PD-1 for oral cavity cancer. Study at large: Around day 43, patients without progression received a fourth nivolumab dose before surgery. Findings and limits, study-wide: Treg/Th17 ratio rose with pretreatment blood and fell with post-treatment tumor TCRbeta clonality. Non-responders to neoadjuvant nivolumab had significantly more clonal PBMC T cells than responders. TCR analyses covered only a few patients per response group.

Time point meaning: after neoadjuvant nivolumab, at surgical resection. A single count supports this clone. The antigen remains undetermined. The V end was cut by 4 bases, the J end by 6 bases, with 17 bases between. CDR1 is SGHRS and CDR2 is YFSETQ in the germline V gene. The length of the CDR3 is 14 residues. TCRdb keeps only in-frame clones here, not all; method: immunoSEQ multiplex PCR. The sample comprises 40,000 to 50,000 clones, 65% to 85% of which are singletons, and roughly 5% rests with the top ten. V and J are TRBV5-1 and TRBJ2-7, with a possible D match to TRBD1 (5 bases). Source: PBMCs, taken after nivolumab (anti-PD-1) treatment. This clonotype was obtained from a person aged 40-85 years with oral cavity squamous cell carcinoma. Here the CDR3 reads CASSNAGFDGEQYF. Here the CDR3 DNA reads TGCGCCAGCAGCAACGCAGGGTTTGATGGCGAGCAGTACTTC.